One sample yielded the 11 T cell receptor beta chains listed below, sequenced in a study of blood T cell repertoires in COVID-19. TCRdb's copy holds only in-frame clones and misses some; the assay was immunoSEQ multiplex PCR. The data contain some 290,000 clones, 81% of them singletons. Sequenced sample: peripheral blood. All receptors derive from a woman aged 60-75 years with active or convalescent COVID-19.

The V gene is TRBV11-2, the J gene TRBJ1-2; 7 nucleotides line up with TRBD1. The CDR3 covers 14 residues. Germline values: CDR1 SGHAT, CDR2 FQNNGV. The trim removed 2 bases at V and 2 bases at J, leaving 2 bases unmatched. The DNA for the CDR3 is TGTGCCAGCAGCTTACCGGGACAGAACTATGGCTACACCTTC. Translation: CASSLPGQNYGYTF.

V usage is TRBV4-3 and J usage is TRBJ2-3; 10 bases are shared with TRBD2. J was trimmed by 1 base and V by 4 bases; bases with no gene match: 8. This CDR3 region has 17 residues. CDR1 and CDR2 (germline): LGHNA, YSLEER. CDR3 residues: CASSLKRTSGGTDTQYF. The DNA for the CDR3 is TGCGCCAGCAGCCTGAAGAGGACTAGCGGCGGCACAGATACGCAGTATTTT.

The V and J genes are TRBV6-2 or TRBV6-3 and TRBJ2-3; 7 nucleotides align to TRBD1. The germline gives CDR1 MNHEY, CDR2 SVGEGT. The CDR3 length is 16 residues. With 4 bases clipped from V and 2 bases from J, the junction kept 9 bases outside the gene matches. The CDR3 region is CASSWSRQGSTDTQYF. The CDR3 DNA follows: TGTGCCAGCAGTTGGAGTAGACAGGGATCCACAGATACGCAGTATTTT.

This rearrangement joins TRBV6-1 to TRBJ1-1; 7 bases map to TRBD1. V lost 5 bases to trimming and J lost 3 bases; unmatched junction nucleotides: 9. The length of the CDR3 is 15 residues. CDR1 and CDR2 from the germline V gene are MNHNS and SASEGT. The CDR3 bases are TGTGCCAGCAGTCACACGACAGGGAGTGACACTGAAGCTTTCTTT. This translates into CASSHTTGSDTEAFF.

This rearrangement joins TRBV6-4 to TRBJ1-5, with D unresolved. The V gene lost 10 bases and the J gene lost 2 bases, with 12 bases spanning the gap. Germline assignment: CDR1 MRHNA and CDR2 SNTAGT. The CDR3 runs 13 residues. CDR3 sequence: CAMWREGNQPQHF. CDR3 in DNA: TGTGCCATGTGGAGGGAGGGCAATCAGCCCCAGCATTTT.

This chain links TRBV15 with TRBJ1-2, with 10 bases matching TRBD1. The germline gives CDR1 LNHNV, CDR2 YYDKDF (reference sequence). The CDR3 contains 15 residues. V gave up 3 bases and J gave up 4 bases; unmatched junction bases: 5. The CDR3 loop reads CATSSGGTGAYGYTF. Written as DNA, the CDR3 is TGTGCCACCAGCAGTGGAGGGACAGGGGCCTATGGCTACACCTTC.

This clone was observed a single time. V and J are TRBV12-3 or TRBV12-4 and TRBJ1-1; no clear D gene. Trimming removed 6 bases from V and 1 base from J, with 9 bases in between. The CDR3 has 13 amino acids. CDR3 nucleotides: TGTGCCAGCAGGGTACCGGGGAACACTGAAGCTTTCTTT. It encodes CASRVPGNTEAFF.

The chain links TRBV6-6 to TRBJ1-2, with 8 nucleotides matching TRBD1. Trimming took 7 bases from V and 7 from J; bases not matched to a gene: 8. This CDR3 contains 13 residues. Germline CDR1 MNHNY, CDR2 SVGAGI (reference sequence). The CDR3, as DNA: TGTGCCAGCACCAAAGGACAGGGCGGTGGCTACACCTTC. Translating gives CASTKGQGGGYTF.

V gene TRBV4-1 combines with J gene TRBJ1-4, with TRBD1 as a possible D gene (6 bases). Between the trimmed V and J ends, which lost 3 bases and 1 base, there was a span of 15 bases. Per germline, CDR1 MGHRA and CDR2 YSYEKL. This CDR3 is built from 17 residues. The CDR3 DNA sequence: TGCGCCAGCAGCCAGACAGGTTTGGGCCAAACTAATGAAAAACTGTTTTTT. This encodes CASSQTGLGQTNEKLFF.

This clone was seen a single time. J is TRBJ2-5 and V is TRBV2; D is uncertain. V lost 6 bases to trimming and J lost 5 bases, with 13 bases between them. Germline CDR1 and CDR2: SNHLY and FYNNEI. The CDR3 is made up of 13 amino acids. CDR3: CASRGTGSETQYF. In DNA, the CDR3 is TGTGCCAGCAGAGGTACGGGTTCGGAGACCCAGTACTTC.

The chain couples TRBV5-1 to TRBJ1-1, with D possibly matching TRBD1 (5 bases). Germline loops: CDR1 SGHRS, CDR2 YFSETQ. Trimming stripped 4 bases from V and 0 bases from J, with 16 bases between. The CDR3 is 16 residues long. CDR3 nucleotides: TGCGCCAGCAGCGCGGGACCCCTCGACATGAACACTGAAGCTTTCTTT. Amino acid sequence: CASSAGPLDMNTEAFF.